A selection of T cell receptor beta chains follows, all from one sample in a study of OX40 agonist ivuxolimab in advanced cancers. Libraries were prepared by immunoSEQ multiplex PCR; TCRdb keeps only in-frame clonotypes and omits some of them. This table holds some 95,000 clones, about 85% found once. The starting material was CD4+ or CD8+ T cells sorted from blood, obtained in a trial of the OX40 agonist ivuxolimab. The receptors derive from an adult with an advanced solid tumor such as melanoma, head and neck, liver or kidney cancer. CDR3s include the opening cysteine and the closing phenylalanine or tryptophan. D genes are given only for firm matches. Only some rows state a clone size, as once, few, many or a class for expanded clones.

clone size | J gene | D gene | V gene | CDR3 DNA | CDR3 protein
- | TRBJ1-1 | - | TRBV4-2 | TGTGCCAGCAGCCAAGTGCCGGGAGTAGAAGCTTTCTTT | CASSQVPGVEAFF
- | TRBJ1-2 | TRBD1 | TRBV28 | TGTGCCAGCAGTGCGGACACCGACAGGGGGCAGAACGGCTACACCTTC | CASSADTDRGQNGYTF
few | TRBJ1-2 | TRBD1 | TRBV7-9 | TGTGCCAGCAGATCGGACAGGGGGTATGGCTACACCTTC | CASRSDRGYGYTF
once | TRBJ2-1 | TRBD2 | TRBV7-9 | TGTGCCAGCAGCTTGGATAGCGGGGAAGTAGGGGAGCAGTTCTTC | CASSLDSGEVGEQFF
- | TRBJ1-3 | TRBD1 | TRBV5-4 | TGTGCCAGCAGCCGGGACAGGGGGCTTGGAAACACCATATATTTT | CASSRDRGLGNTIYF
few | TRBJ2-7 | - | TRBV7-9 | TGTGCCAGCACCCAGACAGGTCTCTACGAGCAGTACTTC | CASTQTGLYEQYF
- | TRBJ1-2 | - | TRBV13 | TGTGCCAGCAGCTCCCAGGGACTTAACTATGGCTACACCTTC | CASSSQGLNYGYTF
- | TRBJ2-1 | TRBD2 | TRBV7-2 | TGTGCCACCAGCACGGGACTAGTACACAATGAGCAGTTCTTC | CATSTGLVHNEQFF
- | TRBJ1-4 | - | TRBV28 | TGTGCCAGCAGTTTATCGTCTGAAAAACTGTTTTTT | CASSLSSEKLFF
- | TRBJ2-7 | - | TRBV30 | TGTGCCTGGAGTTCACGACTAGCCTACGAGCAGTACTTC | CAWSSRLAYEQYF
- | TRBJ2-3 | TRBD2 | TRBV9 | TGTGCCAGCAGCGTAGGGCTAGCGGGACCCGATACGCAGTATTTT | CASSVGLAGPDTQYF
- | TRBJ2-6 | TRBD1 | TRBV9 | TGTGCCAGCAGCGGACAGGGGTCAGGGGGGGCCAACGTCCTGACTTTC | CASSGQGSGGANVLTF
- | TRBJ2-2 | - | TRBV12-5 | TGTGCTAGCTCCGCGTGGGGGCCGGGCACCGGGGAGCTGTTTTTT | CASSAWGPGTGELFF
once | TRBJ2-7 | TRBD1 | TRBV18 | TGTGCCAGCTCACCCTACCCCCGAGACAGGGGGTTTGTGGGGCAGTACTTC | CASSPYPRDRGFVGQYF
- | TRBJ2-5 | TRBD1 | TRBV13 | TGTGCCAGCAGCACCCGGGACAGGGTGTACCAAGAGACCCAGTACTTC | CASSTRDRVYQETQYF
- | TRBJ1-5 | - | TRBV6-5 | TGTGCCAGCAGTCCACGGAACAGGGCTAATCAGCCCCAGCATTTT | CASSPRNRANQPQHF
- | TRBJ2-6 | TRBD1 | TRBV28 | TGTGCCAGCAGTCCGACAGGGTACGTCTCTGGGGCCAACGTCCTGACTTTC | CASSPTGYVSGANVLTF
- | TRBJ2-1 | TRBD2 | TRBV28 | TGTGCCAGCAGTCTGGGACTAGCGGGAGTTGACGGCAATGAGCAGTTCTTC | CASSLGLAGVDGNEQFF
- | TRBJ2-2 | TRBD2 | TRBV30 | TGTGCCTGGATGGGAGGGGCGGGGACCGGGGAGCTGTTTTTT | CAWMGGAGTGELFF
- | TRBJ2-7 | - | TRBV11-1 | TGTGCCAGCAGCTCAGACGGTTCCTCCTACGAGCAGTACTTC | CASSSDGSSYEQYF
few | TRBJ2-1 | - | TRBV28 | TGTGCCAGCAGTCCCCACATTAGCTCCTACAATGAGCAGTTCTTC | CASSPHISSYNEQFF
- | TRBJ1-3 | - | TRBV6-5 | TGTGCCAGCAGTTTCTCTGGGACCGACGGAAACACCATATATTTT | CASSFSGTDGNTIYF
- | TRBJ2-3 | - | TRBV5-4 | TGTGCCAGCAGCCCCAGAAAAAACACAGATACGCAGTATTTT | CASSPRKNTDTQYF
- | TRBJ2-1 | - | TRBV7-8 | TGTGCCAGCAGCTCATTGGGGGGCGGGGGTTACAATGAGCAGTTCTTC | CASSSLGGGGYNEQFF
- | TRBJ2-3 | TRBD2 | TRBV7-9 | TGTGCCAGCAGCGCTAGCGGGAGGGCCTTAATGCAGTATTTT | CASSASGRALMQYF
- | TRBJ2-7 | TRBD2 | TRBV27 | TGTGCCAGCAGTTTAGTATTAGGCGGGAGTAGGTACTTC | CASSLVLGGSRYF
- | TRBJ2-2 | TRBD2 | TRBV5-6 | TGTGCCAGCAGCATCCCCTGGGGGACTAGCGGTACCGGGGAGCTGTTTTTT | CASSIPWGTSGTGELFF
- | TRBJ1-6 | TRBD1 | TRBV30 | TGTGCCTGGAGGCCCTGGGCAGGGGGAAATTCACCCCTCCACTTT | CAWRPWAGGNSPLHF
few | TRBJ1-1 | TRBD1 | TRBV30 | TGTGCCTGGATGGTGAAACAGGGGAAGGCGATTACTGAAGCTTTCTTT | CAWMVKQGKAITEAFF
- | TRBJ2-7 | - | TRBV13 | TGTGCCAGCAGCTTAGAGGTGGGGGGCCTAAGCGAGCAGTACTTC | CASSLEVGGLSEQYF
- | TRBJ2-1 | TRBD2 | TRBV7-9 | TGTGCCAGCAGCTTAGTTCTAGCGGGAGGCAATGAGCAGTTCTTC | CASSLVLAGGNEQFF
- | TRBJ1-4 | - | TRBV6-1 | TGTGCCAGCAGTGAAATAGTAGGGTCAGATGAAAAACTGTTTTTT | CASSEIVGSDEKLFF
few | TRBJ2-1 | TRBD1 | TRBV6-4 | TGTGCCAGCAGTGACACAGGGGCCGACTACAATGAGCAGTTCTTC | CASSDTGADYNEQFF
- | TRBJ1-1 | - | TRBV28 | TGTGCCAGCAGTTTAGCAGGGACGGAGAACACTGAAGCTTTCTTT | CASSLAGTENTEAFF
- | TRBJ2-1 | - | TRBV5-1 | TGCGCCAGCAGCTTGGATGCGCGGGCTTACAATGAGCAGTTCTTC | CASSLDARAYNEQFF
- | TRBJ2-2 | TRBD1 | TRBV18 | TGTGCCAGCTCACCGGGACAGGCGAACACCGGGGAGCTGTTTTTT | CASSPGQANTGELFF
once | TRBJ1-1 | - | TRBV5-1 | TGCGCCAGCAGCTTGCAGACGAACACTGAAGCTTTCTTT | CASSLQTNTEAFF
- | TRBJ2-7 | TRBD1 | TRBV18 | TGTGCCAGCTCATCGGGACAGGGGCGCGAGCAGTACTTC | CASSSGQGREQYF
- | TRBJ2-6 | - | TRBV7-9 | TGTGCCAGCAGCTCCTCTGGGGCCAACGTCCTGACTTTC | CASSSSGANVLTF
- | TRBJ2-2 | - | TRBV7-3 | TGTGCCAGCCGTTCCAGCGCCGGGGAGCTGTTTTTT | CASRSSAGELFF
- | TRBJ2-1 | - | TRBV6-1 | TGTGCCAGCAGTCTAGGAACGGAGCAGTTCTTC | CASSLGTEQFF
few | TRBJ1-4 | - | TRBV2 | TGTGCCAGCAGTGACAGGGACTTAATGAAAAAGGGACTGTTTTTT | CASSDRDLMKKGLFF
- | TRBJ1-2 | - | TRBV19 | TGTGCCAGTAGTTCCGGGGGTCAATATGGCTACACCTTC | CASSSGGQYGYTF
- | TRBJ2-5 | TRBD1 | TRBV7-8 | TGTGCCAGCAGCTTTCTCGGGACAGCCCCCAAAGTCCAAGAGACCCAGTACTTC | CASSFLGTAPKVQETQYF
- | TRBJ2-7 | - | TRBV21-1 | TGTGCCAGCACCTACAAACTACAATACTACGAGCAGTACTTC | CASTYKLQYYEQYF
- | TRBJ2-5 | - | TRBV7-2 | TGTGCCAGCAGCTTCTCAGGGACGGGGAGCCAAGAGACCCAGTACTTC | CASSFSGTGSQETQYF
- | TRBJ2-2 | TRBD1 | TRBV19 | TGTGCCAGTAGTGGCTGGAACAGGGGGAACACCGGGGAGCTGTTTTTT | CASSGWNRGNTGELFF